A single sample is the source of the 6 T cell receptor beta chains below, sequenced in a study of cytomegalovirus exposure and HLA in healthy donors. Some clones are missing from TCRdb's copy, which holds only in-frame ones; the method was immunoSEQ multiplex PCR. Here the sample spans 150,000 to 200,000 clones, approximately 90% being singletons. The sample taken for sequencing was PBMCs. These receptors all stem from a woman in her 30s in good health and CMV-seronegative.

CDR3 sequence (DNA): TGTGCCAGCAGCCCCGGTGGGACAGGGAGAAACACCATATATTTT. This sequence encodes CASSPGGTGRNTIYF. The chain combines TRBV6-5 with TRBJ1-3, with 9 bases aligning to TRBD1. The CDR3 is 15 residues long. The V gene end was trimmed by 6 bases and the J gene end by 5 bases; junction bases not matched to a gene: 8. CDR1 is MNHEY and CDR2 is SVGAGI in the germline V gene.

The gene calls are TRBV27 and TRBJ1-6, with D perhaps TRBD1 (5 bases). Germline V gene lookup returns CDR1 MNHEY and CDR2 SMNVEV (reference sequence). The V end was cut by 3 bases, the J end by 10 bases, with 13 bases between. The CDR3 is 14 amino acids. The CDR3 nucleotides are TGTGCCAGCAGTTTGGCCAGGGTGGGGTCACCCCTCCACTTT. Its translation is CASSLARVGSPLHF.

The rearrangement joins TRBV11-2 to TRBJ2-3; the match to TRBD1 covers 10 bases. Germline V lookup: CDR1 SGHAT, CDR2 FQNNGV. After removal of 7 bases from V and 2 bases from J, the junction contained 6 bases not matched to a gene. The CDR3 runs 15 residues. In nucleotides, the CDR3 is TGTGCCAGCACCAAGACAGGGGGCGTCACAGATACGCAGTATTTT. Protein sequence: CASTKTGGVTDTQYF.

The V and J genes are TRBV13 and TRBJ2-1, with D maybe TRBD2 (5 bases). The ends were cut back, 0 bases at V and 8 bases at J, with 8 bases in the middle. In germline, CDR1 is PRHDT, CDR2 FYEKMQ (reference sequence). The CDR3 spans 13 residues. CDR3: CASSLGLADEQFF. CDR3 nucleotides: TGTGCCAGCAGCTTAGGTCTAGCCGATGAGCAGTTCTTC.

The J gene is TRBJ1-2, the V gene TRBV7-8; D unresolved. Trimming removed 1 base from V and 4 bases from J, with 13 bases in between. This CDR3 is built from 15 residues. CDR1 is SGHVS, CDR2 FQNEAQ, per germline. The CDR3 reads CASSLVGPSTYGYTF. Here the CDR3 DNA reads TGTGCCAGCAGCTTAGTGGGCCCATCTACCTATGGCTACACCTTC. The full variable domain, completed using reference TRBV7-8 and TRBJ1-2, is GAGVSQSPRYKVAKRGQDVALRCDPISGHVSLFWYQQALGQGPEFLTYFQNEAQLDKSGLPSDRFFAERPEGSVSTLKIQRTQQEDSAVYLCASSLVGPSTYGYTFGSGTRLTVV.

Of note for this clone: The junction shows a germline mismatch at one end, possibly a read error. The genes are TRBV10-3 and TRBJ1-2; D ambiguous. CDR3 size: 14 residues. CDR1 and CDR2 (germline): ENHRY, SYGVKD. DNA of the CDR3: TGTGCCATCGGTGAACCCGGAGGGAACTATGGCTACACCTTC. It encodes CAIGEPGGNYGYTF.